The subject of this entry is one TCR beta chain. Germline lookup yields CDR1 SGHTA and CDR2 FQGNSA. V was clipped by 1 base and J by 1 base; unmatched bases: 5. The CDR3 has 17 residues. These data are taken from a study of T-cell memory formation after mild COVID-19. Study details: For the most part, TCR clusters were specific to one donor.

Employing constant-segment primers, 5'RACE generated TCR alpha and TCR beta cDNA libraries bearing sample barcodes and UMIs. TCRdb reanalysed the 5' RACE reads using MiXCR and keeps one entry per CDR3 protein. This sample yields 500,000 to 600,000 distinct CDR3 sequences, of which roughly 18% are seen a single time; about 12% belongs to the top ten. This TCR was recovered from an adult woman who had mild COVID-19 (a few samples of this study predate the infection). Cell type and time point are not known. The rearrangement links TRBV7-2 to TRBJ2-2, with 8 bases matching TRBD1. The sample taken for sequencing was PBMCs or a T cell subset sorted from them (not recorded which). The chain's CDR3 is CASSLVDRGMNTGELFF. CDR3 nucleotides: TGTGCCAGCAGCTTAGTAGACAGGGGCATGAACACCGGGGAGCTGTTTTTT.